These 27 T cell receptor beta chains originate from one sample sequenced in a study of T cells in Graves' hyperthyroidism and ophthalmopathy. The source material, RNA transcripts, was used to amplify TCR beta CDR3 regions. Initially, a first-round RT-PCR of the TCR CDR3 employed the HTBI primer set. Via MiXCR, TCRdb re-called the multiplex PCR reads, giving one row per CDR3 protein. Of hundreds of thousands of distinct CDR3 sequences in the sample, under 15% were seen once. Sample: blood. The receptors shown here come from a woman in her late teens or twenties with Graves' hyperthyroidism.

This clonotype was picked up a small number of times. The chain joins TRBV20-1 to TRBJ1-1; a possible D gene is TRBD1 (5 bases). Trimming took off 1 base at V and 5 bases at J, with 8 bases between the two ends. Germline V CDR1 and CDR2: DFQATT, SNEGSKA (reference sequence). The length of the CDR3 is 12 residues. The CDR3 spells CSARGGATEAFF. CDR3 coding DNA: TGCAGTGCTAGAGGGGGCGCGACTGAAGCTTTCTTT.

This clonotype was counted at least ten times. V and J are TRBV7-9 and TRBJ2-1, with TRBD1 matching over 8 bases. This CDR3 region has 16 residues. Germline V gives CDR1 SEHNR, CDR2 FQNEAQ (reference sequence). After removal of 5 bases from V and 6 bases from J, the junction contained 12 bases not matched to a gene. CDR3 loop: CASSQRGQGAGNEQFF. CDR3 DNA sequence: TGTGCCAGCAGCCAGAGGGGTCAGGGGGCCGGCAATGAGCAGTTCTTC.

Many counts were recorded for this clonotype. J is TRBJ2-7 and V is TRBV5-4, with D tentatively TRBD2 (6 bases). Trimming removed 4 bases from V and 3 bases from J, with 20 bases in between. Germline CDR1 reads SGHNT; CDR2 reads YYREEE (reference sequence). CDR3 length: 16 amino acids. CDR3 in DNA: TGTGCCAGCAGCCCGGCGCTGGCGGGAATTTTCTACGAGCAGTACTTC. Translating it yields CASSPALAGIFYEQYF.

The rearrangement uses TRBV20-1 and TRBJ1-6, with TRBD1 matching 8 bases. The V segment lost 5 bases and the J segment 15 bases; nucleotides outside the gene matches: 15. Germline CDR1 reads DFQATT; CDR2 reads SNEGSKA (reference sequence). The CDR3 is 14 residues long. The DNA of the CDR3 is TGCAGTGCTTCCTTGGGACAGGAAGGCGGGAACCTCCACTTT. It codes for CSASLGQEGGNLHF.

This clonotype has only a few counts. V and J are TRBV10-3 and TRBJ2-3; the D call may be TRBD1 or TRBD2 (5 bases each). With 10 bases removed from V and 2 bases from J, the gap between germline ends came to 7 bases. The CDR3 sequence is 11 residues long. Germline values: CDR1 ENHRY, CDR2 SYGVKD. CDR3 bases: TGTGCCACCGGGACCACAGATACGCAGTATTTT. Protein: CATGTTDTQYF.

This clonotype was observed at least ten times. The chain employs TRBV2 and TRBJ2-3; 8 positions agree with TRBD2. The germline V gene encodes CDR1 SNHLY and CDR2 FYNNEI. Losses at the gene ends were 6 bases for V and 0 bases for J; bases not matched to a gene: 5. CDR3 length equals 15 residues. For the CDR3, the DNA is TGTGCCAGCAGGATAGGACTAGCCAGCACAGATACGCAGTATTTT. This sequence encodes CASRIGLASTDTQYF. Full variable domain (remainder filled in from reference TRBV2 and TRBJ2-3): EPEVTQTPSHQVTQMGQEVILRCVPISNHLYFYWYRQILGQKVEFLVSFYNNEISEKSEIFDDQFSVERPDGSNFTLKIRSTKLEDSAMYFCASRIGLASTDTQYFGPGTRLTVL.

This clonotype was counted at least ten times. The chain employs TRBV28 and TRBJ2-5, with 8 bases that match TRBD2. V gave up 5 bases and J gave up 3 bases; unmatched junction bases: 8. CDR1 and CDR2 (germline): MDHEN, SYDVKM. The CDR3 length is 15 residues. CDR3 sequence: CASSLGTSGKETQYF. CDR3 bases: TGTGCCAGCAGTCTCGGGACTAGTGGAAAAGAGACCCAGTACTTC.

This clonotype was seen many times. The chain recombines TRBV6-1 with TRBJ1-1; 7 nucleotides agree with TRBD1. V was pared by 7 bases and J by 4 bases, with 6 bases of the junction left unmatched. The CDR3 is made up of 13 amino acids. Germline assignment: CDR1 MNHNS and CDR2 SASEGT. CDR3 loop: CASTSYRGTEAFF. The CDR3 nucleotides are TGTGCCAGCACTTCTTACAGGGGCACTGAAGCTTTCTTT.

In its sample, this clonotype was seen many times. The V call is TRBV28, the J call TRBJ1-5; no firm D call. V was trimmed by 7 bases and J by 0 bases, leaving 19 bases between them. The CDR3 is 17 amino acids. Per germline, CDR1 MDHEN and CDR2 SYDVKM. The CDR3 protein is CASTKRLQIISNQPQHF. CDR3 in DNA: TGTGCCAGCACCAAAAGGTTACAGATTATTAGCAATCAGCCCCAGCATTTT. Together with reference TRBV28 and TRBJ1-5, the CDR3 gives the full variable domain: DVKVTQSSRYLVKRTGEKVFLECVQDMDHENMFWYRQDPGLGLRLIYFSYDVKMKEKGDIPEGYSVSREKKERFSLILESASTNQTSMYLCASTKRLQIISNQPQHFGDGTRLSIL.

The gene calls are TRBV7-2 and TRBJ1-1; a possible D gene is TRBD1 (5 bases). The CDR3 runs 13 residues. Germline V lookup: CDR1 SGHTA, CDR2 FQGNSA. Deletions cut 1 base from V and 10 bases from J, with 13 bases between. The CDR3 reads CASSLVGRAVAFF. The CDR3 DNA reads TGTGCCAGCAGCTTAGTCGGCAGGGCAGTAGCTTTCTTT.

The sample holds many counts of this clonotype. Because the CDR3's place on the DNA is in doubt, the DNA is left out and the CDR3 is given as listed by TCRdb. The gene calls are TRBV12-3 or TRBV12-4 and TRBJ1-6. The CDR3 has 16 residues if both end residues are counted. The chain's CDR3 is CASSSSTYSYNSPLHF.

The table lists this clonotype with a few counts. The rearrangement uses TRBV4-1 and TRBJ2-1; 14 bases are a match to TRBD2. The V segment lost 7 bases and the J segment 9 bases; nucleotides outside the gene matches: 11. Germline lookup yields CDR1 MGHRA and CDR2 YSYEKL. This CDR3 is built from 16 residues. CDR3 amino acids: CASTRLAGGLMGEQFF. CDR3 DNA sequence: TGCGCCAGCACCCGACTAGCGGGGGGGCTAATGGGTGAGCAGTTCTTC.

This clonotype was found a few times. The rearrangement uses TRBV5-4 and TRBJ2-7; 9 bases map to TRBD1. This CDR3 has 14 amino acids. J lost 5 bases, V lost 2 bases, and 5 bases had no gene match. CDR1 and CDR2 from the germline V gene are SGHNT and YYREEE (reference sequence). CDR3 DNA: TGTGCCAGCAGCTTAGGGGACAGGGTGGACGAGCAGTACTTC. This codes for CASSLGDRVDEQYF.

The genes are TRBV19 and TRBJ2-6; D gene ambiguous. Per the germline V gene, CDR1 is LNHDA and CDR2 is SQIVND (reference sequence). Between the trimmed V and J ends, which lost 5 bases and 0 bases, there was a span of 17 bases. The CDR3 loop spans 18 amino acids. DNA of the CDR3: TGTGCCAGTAGTGTAGTAGTCGGCACCGGCTCTGGGGCCAACGTCCTGACTTTC. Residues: CASSVVVGTGSGANVLTF.

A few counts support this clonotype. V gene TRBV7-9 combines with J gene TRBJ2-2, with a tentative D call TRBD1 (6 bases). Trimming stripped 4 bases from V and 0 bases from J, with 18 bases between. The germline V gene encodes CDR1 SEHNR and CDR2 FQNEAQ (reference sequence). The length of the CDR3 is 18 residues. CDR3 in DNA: TGTGCCAGCAGCTCTAAAAGGACAGCCCCTTCGAACACCGGGGAGCTGTTTTTT. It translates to CASSSKRTAPSNTGELFF.

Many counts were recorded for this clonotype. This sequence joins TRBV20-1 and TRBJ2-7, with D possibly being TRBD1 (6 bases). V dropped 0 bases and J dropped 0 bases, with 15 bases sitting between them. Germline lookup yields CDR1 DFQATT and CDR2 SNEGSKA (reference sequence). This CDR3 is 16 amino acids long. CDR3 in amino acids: CSARDSTGPFSYEQYF. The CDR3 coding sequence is TGCAGTGCTAGAGATTCAACAGGGCCCTTCTCCTACGAGCAGTACTTC.

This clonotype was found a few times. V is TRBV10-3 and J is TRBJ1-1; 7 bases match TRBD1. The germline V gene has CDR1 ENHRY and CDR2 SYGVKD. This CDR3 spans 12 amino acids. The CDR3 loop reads CASGQMNTEAFF. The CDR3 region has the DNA TGTGCTTCGGGACAGATGAACACTGAAGCTTTCTTT.

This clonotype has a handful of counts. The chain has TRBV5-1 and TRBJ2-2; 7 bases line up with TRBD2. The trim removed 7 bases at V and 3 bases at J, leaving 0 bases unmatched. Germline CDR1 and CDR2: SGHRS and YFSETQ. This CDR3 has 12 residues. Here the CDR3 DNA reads TGCGCCAGCGGGGGGGACACCGGGGAGCTGTTTTTT. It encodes CASGGDTGELFF.

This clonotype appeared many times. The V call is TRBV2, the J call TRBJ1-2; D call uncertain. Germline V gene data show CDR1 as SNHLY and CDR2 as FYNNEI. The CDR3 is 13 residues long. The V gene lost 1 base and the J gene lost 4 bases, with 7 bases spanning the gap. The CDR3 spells CASSEGPSYGYTF. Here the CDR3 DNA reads TGTGCCAGCAGTGAAGGGCCGTCCTATGGCTACACCTTC. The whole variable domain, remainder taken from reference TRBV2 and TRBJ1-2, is EPEVTQTPSHQVTQMGQEVILRCVPISNHLYFYWYRQILGQKVEFLVSFYNNEISEKSEIFDDQFSVERPDGSNFTLKIRSTKLEDSAMYFCASSEGPSYGYTFGSGTRLTVV.

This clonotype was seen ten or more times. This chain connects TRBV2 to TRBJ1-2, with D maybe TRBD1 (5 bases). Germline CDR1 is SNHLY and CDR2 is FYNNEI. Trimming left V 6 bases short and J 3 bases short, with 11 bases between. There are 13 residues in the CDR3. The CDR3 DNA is TGTGCCAGCAGACGGGGGACTGACTATGGCTACACCTTC. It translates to CASRRGTDYGYTF.

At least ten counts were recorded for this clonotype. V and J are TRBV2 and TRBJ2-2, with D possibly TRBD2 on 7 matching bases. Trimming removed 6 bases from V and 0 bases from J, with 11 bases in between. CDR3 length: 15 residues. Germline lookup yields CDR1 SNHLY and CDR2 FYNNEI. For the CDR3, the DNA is TGTGCCAGCAGGGACAGCGGGGCGAACACCGGGGAGCTGTTTTTT. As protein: CASRDSGANTGELFF.

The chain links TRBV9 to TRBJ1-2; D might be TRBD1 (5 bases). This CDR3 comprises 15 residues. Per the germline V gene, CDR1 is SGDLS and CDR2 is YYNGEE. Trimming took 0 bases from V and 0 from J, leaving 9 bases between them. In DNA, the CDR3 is TGTGCCAGCAGCGTAGGAGCGGGGGCTAACTATGGCTACACCTTC. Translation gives CASSVGAGANYGYTF.

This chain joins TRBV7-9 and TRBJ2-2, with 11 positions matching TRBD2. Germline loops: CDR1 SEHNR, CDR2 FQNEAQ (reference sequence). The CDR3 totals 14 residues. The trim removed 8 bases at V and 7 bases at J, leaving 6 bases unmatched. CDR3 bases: TGTGCCAGCCAACTAGCGGGAGATAACGGGGAGCTGTTTTTT. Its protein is CASQLAGDNGELFF.

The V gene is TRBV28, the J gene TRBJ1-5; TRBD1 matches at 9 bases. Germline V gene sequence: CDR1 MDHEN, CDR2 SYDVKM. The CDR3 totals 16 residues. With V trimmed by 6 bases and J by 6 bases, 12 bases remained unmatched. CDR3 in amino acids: CASSQSGTGYAQPQHF. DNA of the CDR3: TGTGCCAGCAGCCAATCCGGGACAGGGTATGCTCAGCCCCAGCATTTT. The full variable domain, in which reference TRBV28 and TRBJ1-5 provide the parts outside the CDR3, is DVKVTQSSRYLVKRTGEKVFLECVQDMDHENMFWYRQDPGLGLRLIYFSYDVKMKEKGDIPEGYSVSREKKERFSLILESASTNQTSMYLCASSQSGTGYAQPQHFGDGTRLSIL.

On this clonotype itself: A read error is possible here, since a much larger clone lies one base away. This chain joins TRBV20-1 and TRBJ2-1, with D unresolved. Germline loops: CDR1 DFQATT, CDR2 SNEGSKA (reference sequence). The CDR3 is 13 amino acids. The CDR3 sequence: CSVRPLSGSEQFF. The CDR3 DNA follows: TGCAGTGTTAGACCCCTCTCTGGAAGTGAGCAGTTCTTC.

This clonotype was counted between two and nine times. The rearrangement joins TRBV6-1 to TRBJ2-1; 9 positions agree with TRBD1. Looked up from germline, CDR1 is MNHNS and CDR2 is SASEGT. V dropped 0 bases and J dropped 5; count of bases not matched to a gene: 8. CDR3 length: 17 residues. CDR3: CASSEAAGTGIDNEQFF. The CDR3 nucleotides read TGTGCCAGCAGTGAAGCAGCCGGGACAGGGATCGACAATGAGCAGTTCTTC.

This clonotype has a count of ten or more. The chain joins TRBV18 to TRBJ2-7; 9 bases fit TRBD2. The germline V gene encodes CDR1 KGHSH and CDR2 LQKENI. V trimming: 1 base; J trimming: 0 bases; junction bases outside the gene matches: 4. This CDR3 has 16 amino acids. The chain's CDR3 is CASSPRAAGGSYEQYF. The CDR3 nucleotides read TGTGCCAGCTCACCACGGGCAGCGGGGGGCTCCTACGAGCAGTACTTC. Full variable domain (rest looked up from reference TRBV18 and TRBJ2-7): NAGVMQNPRHLVRRRGQEARLRCSPMKGHSHVYWYRQLPEEGLKFMVYLQKENIIDESGMPKERFSAEFPKEGPSILRIQQVVRGDSAAYFCASSPRAAGGSYEQYFGPGTRLTVT.